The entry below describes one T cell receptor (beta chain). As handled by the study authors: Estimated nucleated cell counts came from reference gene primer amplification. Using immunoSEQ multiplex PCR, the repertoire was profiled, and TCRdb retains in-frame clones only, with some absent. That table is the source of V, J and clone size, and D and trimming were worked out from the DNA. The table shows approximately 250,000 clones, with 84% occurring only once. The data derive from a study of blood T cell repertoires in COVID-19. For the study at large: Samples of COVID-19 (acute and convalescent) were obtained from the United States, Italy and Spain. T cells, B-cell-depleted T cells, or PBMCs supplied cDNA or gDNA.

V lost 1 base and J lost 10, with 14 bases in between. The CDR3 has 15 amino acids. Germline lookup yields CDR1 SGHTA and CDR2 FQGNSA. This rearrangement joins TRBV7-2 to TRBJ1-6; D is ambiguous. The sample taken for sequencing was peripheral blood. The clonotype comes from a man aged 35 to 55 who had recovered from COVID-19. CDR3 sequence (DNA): TGTGCCAGCAGCTTAGTGGACGGGGTAAGCTCACCCCTCCACTTT. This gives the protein CASSLVDGVSSPLHF.